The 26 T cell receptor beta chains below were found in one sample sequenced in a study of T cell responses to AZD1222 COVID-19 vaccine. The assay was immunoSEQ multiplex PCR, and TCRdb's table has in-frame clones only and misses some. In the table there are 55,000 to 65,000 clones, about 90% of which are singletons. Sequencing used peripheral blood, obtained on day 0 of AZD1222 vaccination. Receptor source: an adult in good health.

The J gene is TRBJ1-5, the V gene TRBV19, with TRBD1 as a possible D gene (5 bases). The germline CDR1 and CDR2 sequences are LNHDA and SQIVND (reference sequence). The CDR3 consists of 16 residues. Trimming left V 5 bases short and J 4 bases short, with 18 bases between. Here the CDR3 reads CASSLVGGFRNQPQHF. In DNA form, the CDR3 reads TGTGCCAGTAGTCTCGTGGGGGGGTTTCGTAATCAGCCCCAGCATTTT.

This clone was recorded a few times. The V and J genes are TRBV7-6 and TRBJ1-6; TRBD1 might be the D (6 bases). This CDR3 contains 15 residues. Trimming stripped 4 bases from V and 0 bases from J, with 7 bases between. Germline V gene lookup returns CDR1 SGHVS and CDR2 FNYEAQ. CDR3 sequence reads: CASSSDSSYNSPLHF. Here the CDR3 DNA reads TGTGCCAGCAGCTCGGACAGCTCCTATAATTCACCCCTCCACTTT.

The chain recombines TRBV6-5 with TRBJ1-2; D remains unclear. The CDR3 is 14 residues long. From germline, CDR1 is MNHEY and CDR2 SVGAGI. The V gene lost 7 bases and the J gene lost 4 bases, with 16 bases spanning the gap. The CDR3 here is CASNQWGTGYGYTF. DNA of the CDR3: TGTGCCAGCAATCAATGGGGTACTGGCTATGGCTACACCTTC.

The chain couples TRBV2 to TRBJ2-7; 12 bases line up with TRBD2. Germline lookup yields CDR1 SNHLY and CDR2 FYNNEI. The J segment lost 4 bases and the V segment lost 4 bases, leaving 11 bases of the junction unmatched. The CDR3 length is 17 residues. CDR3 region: CASSGSRTSGDLYEQYF. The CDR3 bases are TGTGCCAGCAGTGGAAGCCGGACTAGCGGGGACCTATACGAGCAGTACTTC. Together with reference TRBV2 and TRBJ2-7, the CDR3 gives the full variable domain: EPEVTQTPSHQVTQMGQEVILRCVPISNHLYFYWYRQILGQKVEFLVSFYNNEISEKSEIFDDQFSVERPDGSNFTLKIRSTKLEDSAMYFCASSGSRTSGDLYEQYFGPGTRLTVT.

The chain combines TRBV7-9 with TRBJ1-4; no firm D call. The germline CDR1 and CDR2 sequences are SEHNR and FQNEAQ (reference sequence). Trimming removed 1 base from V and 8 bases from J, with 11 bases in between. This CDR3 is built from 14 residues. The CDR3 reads CASSLGRSAEKLFF. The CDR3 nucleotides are TGTGCCAGCAGCTTAGGGAGGTCGGCGGAAAAACTGTTTTTT.

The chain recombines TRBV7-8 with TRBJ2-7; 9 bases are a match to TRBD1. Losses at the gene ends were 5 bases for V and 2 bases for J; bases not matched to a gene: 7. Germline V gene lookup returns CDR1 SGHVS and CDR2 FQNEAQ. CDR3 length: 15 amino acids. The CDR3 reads CASSARTGVPYEQYF. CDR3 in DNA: TGTGCCAGCAGCGCCAGGACAGGGGTTCCCTACGAGCAGTACTTC.

The chain's CDR3 is CASSIGHGNQPQHF. CDR3 nucleotide sequence: TGTGCCAGTAGTATAGGGCACGGGAATCAGCCCCAGCATTTT. The chain links TRBV19 to TRBJ1-5; D unclear. The V gene's germline CDR1 is LNHDA and CDR2 SQIVND (reference sequence). The V end lost 1 base, the J end lost 4 bases, and 8 bases lay between the germline ends. There are 14 residues in the CDR3.

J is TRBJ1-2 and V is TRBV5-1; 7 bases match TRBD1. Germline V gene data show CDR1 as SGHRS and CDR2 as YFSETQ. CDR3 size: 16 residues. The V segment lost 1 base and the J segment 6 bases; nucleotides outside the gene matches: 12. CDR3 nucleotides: TGCGCCAGCAGCTTGTCCCAGGGGTGGCAGGGGGATGGCTACACCTTC. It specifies CASSLSQGWQGDGYTF.

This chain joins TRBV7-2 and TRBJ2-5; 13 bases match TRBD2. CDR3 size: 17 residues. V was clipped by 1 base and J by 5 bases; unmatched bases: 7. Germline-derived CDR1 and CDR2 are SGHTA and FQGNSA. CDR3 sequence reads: CASSLGSATSGRETQYF. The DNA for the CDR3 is TGTGCCAGCAGCTTAGGCTCAGCGACTAGCGGGAGGGAGACCCAGTACTTC.

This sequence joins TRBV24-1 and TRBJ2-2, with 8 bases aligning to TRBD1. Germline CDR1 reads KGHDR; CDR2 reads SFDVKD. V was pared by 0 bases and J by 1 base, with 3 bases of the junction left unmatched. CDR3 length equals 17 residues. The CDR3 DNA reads TGTGCCACCAGTGATTTGAGTGGGACAGGGAACACCGGGGAGCTGTTTTTT. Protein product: CATSDLSGTGNTGELFF.

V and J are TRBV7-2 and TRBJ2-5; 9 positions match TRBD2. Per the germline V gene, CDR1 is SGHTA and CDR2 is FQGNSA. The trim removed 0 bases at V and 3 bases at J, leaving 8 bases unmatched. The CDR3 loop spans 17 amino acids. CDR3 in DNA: TGTGCCAGCAGCTTAGCGTTTATGGCGGGAGGGGAAGAGACCCAGTACTTC. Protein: CASSLAFMAGGEETQYF.

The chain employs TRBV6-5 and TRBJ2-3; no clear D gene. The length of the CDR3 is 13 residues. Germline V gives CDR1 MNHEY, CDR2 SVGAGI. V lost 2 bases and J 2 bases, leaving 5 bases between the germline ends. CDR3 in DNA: TGTGCCAGCAGTTACGGGTACACAGATACGCAGTATTTT. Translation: CASSYGYTDTQYF.

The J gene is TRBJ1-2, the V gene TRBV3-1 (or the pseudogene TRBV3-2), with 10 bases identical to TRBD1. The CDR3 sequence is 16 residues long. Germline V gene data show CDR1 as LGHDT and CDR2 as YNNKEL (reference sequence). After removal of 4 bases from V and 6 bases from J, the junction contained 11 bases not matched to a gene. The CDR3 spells CASSPSRQGARNGYTF. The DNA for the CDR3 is TGTGCCAGCAGCCCCTCCCGACAGGGGGCGAGGAATGGCTACACCTTC.

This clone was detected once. CDR3 loop: CASSLTRPSGNTEAFF. CDR3 coding DNA: TGTGCCAGCAGCTTGACGAGGCCCTCGGGGAACACTGAAGCTTTCTTT. V is TRBV5-4 and J is TRBJ1-1; no clear D gene. CDR1 SGHNT and CDR2 YYREEE come from the germline V gene (reference sequence). This CDR3 contains 16 residues. Between the trimmed V and J ends, which lost 1 base and 1 base, there was a span of 14 bases.

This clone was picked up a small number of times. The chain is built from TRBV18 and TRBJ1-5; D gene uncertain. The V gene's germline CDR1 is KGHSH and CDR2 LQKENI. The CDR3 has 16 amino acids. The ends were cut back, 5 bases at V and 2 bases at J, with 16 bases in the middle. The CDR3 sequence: CASSKGEGSGNQPQHF. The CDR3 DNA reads TGTGCCAGCTCAAAAGGAGAGGGAAGCGGCAATCAGCCCCAGCATTTT.

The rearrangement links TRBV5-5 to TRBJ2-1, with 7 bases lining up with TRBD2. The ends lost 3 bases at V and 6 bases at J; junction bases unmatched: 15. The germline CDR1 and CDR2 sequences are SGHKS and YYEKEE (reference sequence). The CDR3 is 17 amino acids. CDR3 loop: CASSSRLEGGPGNEQFF. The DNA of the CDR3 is TGTGCCAGCAGCTCCCGTTTAGAGGGAGGGCCCGGCAATGAGCAGTTCTTC.

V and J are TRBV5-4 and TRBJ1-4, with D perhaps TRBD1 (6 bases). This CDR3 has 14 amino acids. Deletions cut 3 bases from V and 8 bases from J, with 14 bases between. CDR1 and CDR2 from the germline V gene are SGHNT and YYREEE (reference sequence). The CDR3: CASSSGVPGEKLFF. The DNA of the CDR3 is TGTGCCAGCAGCTCAGGGGTACCAGGGGAAAAACTGTTTTTT.

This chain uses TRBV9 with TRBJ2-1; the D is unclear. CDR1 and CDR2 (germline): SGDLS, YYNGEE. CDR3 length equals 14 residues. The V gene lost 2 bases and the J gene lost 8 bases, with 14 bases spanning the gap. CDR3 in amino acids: CASSVGPDPYEQFF. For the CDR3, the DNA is TGTGCCAGCAGCGTTGGACCAGACCCGTATGAGCAGTTCTTC.

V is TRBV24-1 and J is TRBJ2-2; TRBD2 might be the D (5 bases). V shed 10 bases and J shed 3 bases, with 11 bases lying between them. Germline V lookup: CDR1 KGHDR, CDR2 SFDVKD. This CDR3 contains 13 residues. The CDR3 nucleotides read TGTGCCACTTCCACGGGGTACACCGGGGAGCTGTTTTTT. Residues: CATSTGYTGELFF.

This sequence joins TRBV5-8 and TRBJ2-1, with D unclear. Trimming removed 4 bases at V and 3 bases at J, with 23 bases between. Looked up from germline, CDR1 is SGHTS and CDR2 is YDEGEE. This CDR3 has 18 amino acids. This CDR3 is CASSPYGRAPILYNEQFF. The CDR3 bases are TGTGCCAGCAGCCCCTACGGAAGAGCGCCCATTCTCTACAATGAGCAGTTCTTC.

DNA for the CDR3: TGTGCCTGGAACCAACAGGGGGGCTATGGCTACACCTTC. Its protein is CAWNQQGGYGYTF. The chain couples TRBV30 to TRBJ1-2; 8 bases match TRBD1. Germline CDR1 and CDR2: GTSNPN and SVGIG (reference sequence). This CDR3 region has 13 residues. The ends lost 4 bases at V and 4 bases at J; junction bases unmatched: 5. Filled out from reference TRBV30 and TRBJ1-2, the complete variable domain reads SQTIHQWPATLVQPVGSPLSLECTVEGTSNPNLYWYRQAAGRGLQLLFYSVGIGQISSEVPQNLSASRPQDRQFILSSKKLLLSDSGFYLCAWNQQGGYGYTFGSGTRLTVV.

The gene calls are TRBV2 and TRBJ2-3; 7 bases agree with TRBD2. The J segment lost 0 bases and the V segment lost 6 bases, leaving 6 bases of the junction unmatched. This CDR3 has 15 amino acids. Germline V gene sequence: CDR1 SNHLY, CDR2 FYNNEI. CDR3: CASSSAGPSTDTQYF. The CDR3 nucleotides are TGTGCCAGCAGCTCAGCGGGGCCTAGCACAGATACGCAGTATTTT.

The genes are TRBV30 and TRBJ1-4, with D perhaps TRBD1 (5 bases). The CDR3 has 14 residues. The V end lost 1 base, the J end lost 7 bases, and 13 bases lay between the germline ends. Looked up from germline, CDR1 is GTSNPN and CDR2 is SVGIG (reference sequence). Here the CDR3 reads CAWSDWGIGEKLFF. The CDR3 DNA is TGTGCCTGGAGTGATTGGGGGATTGGTGAAAAACTGTTTTTT.

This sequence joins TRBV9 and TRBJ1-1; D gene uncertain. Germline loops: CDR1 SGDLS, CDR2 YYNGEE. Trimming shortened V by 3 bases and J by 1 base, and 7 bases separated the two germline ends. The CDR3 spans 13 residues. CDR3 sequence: CASSGEGNTEAFF. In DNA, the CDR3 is TGTGCCAGCAGCGGCGAGGGGAACACTGAAGCTTTCTTT.

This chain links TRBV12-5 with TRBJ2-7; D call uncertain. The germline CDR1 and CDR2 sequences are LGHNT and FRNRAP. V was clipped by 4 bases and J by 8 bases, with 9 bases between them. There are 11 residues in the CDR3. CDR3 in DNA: TGTGCTAGTGGTTCCACTATCCAGCAGTACTTC. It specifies CASGSTIQQYF.

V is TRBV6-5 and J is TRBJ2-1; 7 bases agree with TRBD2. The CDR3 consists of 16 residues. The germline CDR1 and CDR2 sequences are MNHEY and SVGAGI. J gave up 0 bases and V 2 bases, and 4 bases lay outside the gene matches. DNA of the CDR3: TGTGCCAGCAGTTACCGGCGCGGGAGCTCCTACAATGAGCAGTTCTTC. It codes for CASSYRRGSSYNEQFF.